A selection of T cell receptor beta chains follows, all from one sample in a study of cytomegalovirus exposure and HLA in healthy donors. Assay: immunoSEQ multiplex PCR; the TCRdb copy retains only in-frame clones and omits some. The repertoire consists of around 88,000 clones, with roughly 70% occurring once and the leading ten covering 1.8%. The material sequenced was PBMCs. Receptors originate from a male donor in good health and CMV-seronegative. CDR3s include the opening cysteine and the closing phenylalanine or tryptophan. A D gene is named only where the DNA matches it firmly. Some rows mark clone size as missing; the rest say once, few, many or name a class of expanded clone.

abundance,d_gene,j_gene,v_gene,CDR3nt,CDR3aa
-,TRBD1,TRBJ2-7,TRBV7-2,TGTGCCAGCAGCTCCTGGGACAGGGGGAAATATGAGCAGTACTTC,CASSSWDRGKYEQYF
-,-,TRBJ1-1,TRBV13,TGTGCCAGCACCCAGATTGGGGGGGACCTGAACACTGAAGCTTTCTTT,CASTQIGGDLNTEAFF
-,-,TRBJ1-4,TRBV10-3,TGTGCCACCGCCGACAGAGTTGCAACTAATGAAAAACTGTTTTTT,CATADRVATNEKLFF
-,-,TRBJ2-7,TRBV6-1,TGTGCCAGCAGTGACAGCTGGAGCTACGAGCAGTACTTC,CASSDSWSYEQYF
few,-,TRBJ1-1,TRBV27,TGTGCCAGCAGTTTATTTCCGGGCCGGAGGCGAGGAGCTGAAGCTTTCTTT,CASSLFPGRRRGAEAFF
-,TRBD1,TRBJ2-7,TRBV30,TGTGCCTGGAGTGTGAAGGACAGGGGGAAATCACCCCTTCGCGAGCAGTACTTC,CAWSVKDRGKSPLREQYF
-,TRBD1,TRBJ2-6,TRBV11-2,TGTGCCAGCAGCTTCCACAGGGGGGCCGGTCTCTCTGGGGCCAACGTCCTGACTTTC,CASSFHRGAGLSGANVLTF
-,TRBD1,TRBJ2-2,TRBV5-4,TGTGCCAGCAGCTACGGACAGGGGGCCACCGGGGAGCTGTTTTTT,CASSYGQGATGELFF
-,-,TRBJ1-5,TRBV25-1,TGTGCCAGCAGTGCAGGGGTTTATAGCAATCAGCCCCAGCATTTT,CASSAGVYSNQPQHF
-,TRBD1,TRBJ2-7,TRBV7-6,TGTGCCAGCAGCTCTCAACCTACAGGGGAAGGCGAGCAGTACTTC,CASSSQPTGEGEQYF
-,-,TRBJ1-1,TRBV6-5,TGTGCCAGCAGGGATTCAGGGGCACCTGAAGCTTTCTTT,CASRDSGAPEAFF
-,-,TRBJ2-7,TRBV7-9,TGTGCCAGCAGCTTAGGACAGATCTACGAGCAGTACTTC,CASSLGQIYEQYF
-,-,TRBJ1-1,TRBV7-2,TGTGCCAGCAGCCCATCGGGGAGATTGAACACTGAAGCTTTCTTT,CASSPSGRLNTEAFF
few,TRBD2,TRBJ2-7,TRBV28,TGTGCCAGCATCACTAGCGGGCCTACCTACGAGCAGTACTTC,CASITSGPTYEQYF
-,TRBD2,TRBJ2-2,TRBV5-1,TGCGCCAGCAGCTTGGATCTAGCGGGAGTTGTTGACGGGGAGCTGTTTTTT,CASSLDLAGVVDGELFF
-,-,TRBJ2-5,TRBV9,TGTGCCAGCAGTCGCGTAGAAGAGACCCAGTACTTC,CASSRVEETQYF
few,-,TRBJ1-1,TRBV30,TGTGCCTGGAGTGTCGGGGGGGCACGGACTTGGAACACTGAAGCTTTCTTT,CAWSVGGARTWNTEAFF
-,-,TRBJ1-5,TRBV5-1,TGCGCCAGCAGCTTAAACAGGGATCAGCCCCAGCATTTT,CASSLNRDQPQHF
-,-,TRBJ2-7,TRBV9,TGTGCCAGCAGCGGCAGGGGACGCAACTACGAGCAGTACTTC,CASSGRGRNYEQYF
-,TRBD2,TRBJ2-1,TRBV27,TGTGCCAGCAGTTTATCTGCTAGCGGGAGTTATGAGCAGTTCTTC,CASSLSASGSYEQFF
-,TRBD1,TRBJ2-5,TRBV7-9,TGTGCCAGCAGCTTAGGGGACAGGGACCGAGAGACCCAGTACTTC,CASSLGDRDRETQYF
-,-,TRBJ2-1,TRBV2,TGTGCCAGCAGTCCCCTGGGGGGCGGGGGATACAATGAGCAGTTCTTC,CASSPLGGGGYNEQFF
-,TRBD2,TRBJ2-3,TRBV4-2,TGTGCCAGCAGAGCGGGAACTCTGGGAGATACGCAGTATTTT,CASRAGTLGDTQYF
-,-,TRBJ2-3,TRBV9,TGTGCCAGCAGCGTAGAAACAGGCTCAGATACGCAGTATTTT,CASSVETGSDTQYF
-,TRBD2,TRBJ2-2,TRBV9,TGTGCCAGCAGCGTAGCTAGCGGGGCGAACACCGGGGAGCTGTTTTTT,CASSVASGANTGELFF
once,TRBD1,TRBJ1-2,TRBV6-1,TGTGCCAGCAGTGTGGTTGGGACAGGACAAAACTATGGCTACACCTTC,CASSVVGTGQNYGYTF
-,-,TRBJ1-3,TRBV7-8,TGTGCCAGCAGCTTAGGGCAGGTGAACAGTTTCTCTGGAAACACCATATATTTT,CASSLGQVNSFSGNTIYF